Below, 18 T cell receptor beta chains from the same sample are listed, as sequenced in a study of tumor and adjacent non-tumor tissue in lung cancer. RNA was extracted from bulk tissue without any cell sorting. Distant lung tissue was collected more than 3 cm away from the tumor edge. Three rounds of nested PCR, following a modified ARM-PCR protocol, produced the TCRbeta library. MiXCR was run by TCRdb on the multiplex PCR reads, yielding one entry per CDR3 protein. The sample lists fewer than 90,000 distinct CDR3 sequences, roughly 77% occurring once. The sample consisted of distant non-tumor lung tissue. The source of these receptors is a woman aged 50 to 60 with non-small cell lung cancer.

This clonotype is judged medium-sized. The CDR3 protein is CASSLGLEAYYEQYF. DNA of the CDR3: TGTGCCAGCAGCCTGGGACTTGAGGCGTACTACGAGCAGTACTTC. The rearrangement joins TRBV6-1 to TRBJ2-7; TRBD2 is a possible D gene (6 bases). V was clipped by 6 bases and J by 3 bases, with 18 bases between them. There are 15 residues in the CDR3. Germline-derived CDR1 and CDR2 are MNHNS and SASEGT.

The V and J genes are TRBV12-3 or TRBV12-4 and TRBJ1-1; weak D call: TRBD1 (5 bases). The V and J ends lost 3 bases and 7 bases respectively, with 9 bases between them. This CDR3 is built from 12 residues. CDR3: CASSFGGHEAFF. In DNA form, the CDR3 reads TGTGCCAGCAGTTTCGGGGGTCATGAAGCTTTCTTT.

As DNA, the CDR3 is TGCAGCGTCTGCGGGGAGAACTCTGGAAACACCATATATTTT. This codes for CSVCGENSGNTIYF. The chain links TRBV29-1 to TRBJ1-3; D not certain. Germline V gives CDR1 SQVTM, CDR2 ANQGSEA. V was cut by 6 bases and J by 0 bases, with 12 bases left in between. The CDR3 extends over 14 amino acids.

The chain uses TRBV11-2 and TRBJ2-7; D not certain. V was trimmed by 5 bases and J by 2 bases, leaving 16 bases between them. The CDR3 has 15 residues. Germline V gene sequence: CDR1 SGHAT, CDR2 FQNNGV. CDR3 DNA: TGTGCCAGCAGCACTGTGATAGGGCGCACCTACGAGCAGTACTTC. It is translated as CASSTVIGRTYEQYF.

This clonotype was observed at least ten times. CDR3 loop: CASSSRQGGYYEQYF. The CDR3 DNA follows: TGTGCCAGCAGTTCCAGACAGGGGGGGTACTACGAGCAGTACTTC. The chain recombines TRBV28 with TRBJ2-7, with TRBD1 matching 9 bases. CDR1 and CDR2 (germline): MDHEN, SYDVKM. Trimming cost V 4 bases and J 3 bases; bases outside gene matches: 7. The CDR3 runs 15 residues.

A word on this clonotype: The junction departs from the called germline gene at one end, perhaps through a read error. This chain's CDR3 is CVISEATTPDTQCF. CDR3 coding DNA: TGTGTCATCAGTGAGGCAACAACCCCGGATACGCAGTGTTTT. V is TRBV10-3 and J is TRBJ2-3; D remains ambiguous. CDR1 ENHRY and CDR2 SYGVKD come from the germline V gene. The CDR3 covers 14 residues.

V is TRBV7-9 and J is TRBJ2-1; D not certain. The CDR3 consists of 14 residues. Trimming removed 5 bases at V and 4 bases at J, with 12 bases between. CDR1 is SEHNR and CDR2 is FQNEAQ in the germline V gene (reference sequence). CDR3 DNA: TGTGCCAGCAGCAGGGCCCCCTCTTACAATGAGCAGTTCTTC. Its translation: CASSRAPSYNEQFF.

Turning to this clonotype: The junction departs from germline at one end; a sequencing error may be responsible. CDR3 in amino acids: CASSYRARNYVYTF. CDR3 DNA: TGTGCCAGCAGTTACCGAGCCAGAAACTATGTCTACACCTTC. The chain recombines TRBV6-5 with TRBJ1-2; no clear D. Looked up from germline, CDR1 is MNHEY and CDR2 is SVGAGI. The length of the CDR3 is 14 residues.

About this clonotype: A read error is likely, as this CDR3 ends without the conserved phenylalanine or tryptophan. The chain joins TRBV28 to TRBJ2-7; 7 bases agree with TRBD2. J was trimmed by 3 bases and V by 6 bases; bases with no gene match: 11. The CDR3 spans 15 residues. Germline lookup yields CDR1 MDHEN and CDR2 SYDVKM. The CDR3 DNA is TGTGCCAGCAGCTCCCCCGGGGGGAGTGACTACGAGCAGTACCTC. Its translation: CASSSPGGSDYEQYL.

This clonotype was counted many times. V and J are TRBV12-3 or TRBV12-4 and TRBJ2-7; 9 nucleotides agree with TRBD1. The CDR3 is made up of 15 amino acids. V shed 6 bases, J shed 2 bases, and the junction held 8 bases outside the gene matches. The CDR3 bases are TGTGCCAGCAGCCAGGGACAGGGCGCCACCTACGAGCAGTACTTC. Residues: CASSQGQGATYEQYF.

Concerning this clonotype itself: Germline is not matched at one junction end, which may reflect a read error. In nucleotides, the CDR3 is TGTGCCAGTAGCTCCCCAAGGGGGTGGAGGTTCGAGGAGTACTTC. Amino acid sequence: CASSSPRGWRFEEYF. V usage is TRBV11-2 and J usage is TRBJ2-7; the D gene is possibly TRBD1 (6 bases). Germline CDR1 SGHAT, CDR2 FQNNGV. This CDR3 has 15 amino acids.

Worth noting for this clonotype: As the CDR3 is not closed by the conserved phenylalanine or tryptophan, this likely results from a read error. This rearrangement joins TRBV5-1 to TRBJ1-5; 9 nucleotides line up with TRBD1. This CDR3 is built from 15 residues. Looked up from germline, CDR1 is SGHRS and CDR2 is YFSETQ. The CDR3 nucleotides read TGCGTCACCAGCACGGGACAGGGCGGCAATCAGCCCCAGCATCTT. Residues: CVTSTGQGGNQPQHL.

As to this clonotype: Compared with germline, one end of the junction differs, possibly owing to a read error. The chain combines TRBV5-1 with TRBJ2-5; 8 positions match TRBD1. Germline CDR1 is SGHRS and CDR2 is YFSETQ. The CDR3 has 14 residues. CDR3 sequence reads: CASSPGQAQETRYF. CDR3 nucleotide sequence: TGCGCCAGCAGCCCGGGACAGGCCCAAGAGACCCGGTACTTC.

The chain joins TRBV6-1 to TRBJ2-1, with TRBD2 identical over 7 bases. The J segment lost 7 bases and the V segment lost 11 bases, leaving 14 bases of the junction unmatched. The CDR3 is 14 residues long. CDR1 and CDR2 (germline): MNHNS, SASEGT. Written as DNA, the CDR3 is TGTGCCGACAGTAGCCGGATAGCGGGTAATGAGCAGTTCTTC. Its translation is CADSSRIAGNEQFF.

A note on this clonotype: The junction shows a germline mismatch at one end, possibly a read error. The chain is built from TRBV6-5 and TRBJ2-7; 10 bases are a match to TRBD1. Germline CDR1 is MNHEY and CDR2 is SVGAGI. This CDR3 spans 14 amino acids. CDR3 bases: TGTGGCAGCAGTTACCGGGACAGGGGCAACGAGCAGTACTTC. Translation: CGSSYRDRGNEQYF.

In the case of this clonotype: The junction does not match germline at one end; this may be a read error. The J gene is TRBJ2-7, the V gene TRBV6-5, with a weak D call TRBD2 (5 bases). The CDR3 is 12 amino acids. Germline V gives CDR1 MNHEY, CDR2 SVGAGI. For the CDR3, the DNA is TGTGCCAGCTCCAGCGGAAGCTACGACCAGTACTTC. It translates to CASSSGSYDQYF.

The V call is TRBV9, the J call TRBJ2-3; D remains ambiguous. The CDR3 totals 16 residues. Trimming shortened V by 7 bases and J by 2 bases, and 20 bases separated the two germline ends. Germline V gene lookup returns CDR1 SGDLS and CDR2 YYNGEE. The CDR3 DNA follows: TGTGCCAGCGGCCCCCAAGAGAGTGGGGACACAGATACGCAGTATTTT. Its translation is CASGPQESGDTDTQYF. Full variable domain (outside the CDR3, taken from reference TRBV9 and TRBJ2-3): DSGVTQTPKHLITATGQRVTLRCSPRSGDLSVYWYQQSLDQGLQFLIQYYNGEERAKGNILERFSAQQFPDLHSELNLSSLELGDSALYFCASGPQESGDTDTQYFGPGTRLTVL.

A word on this clonotype: Given a much more abundant clone one base away, this may be a read error. The rearrangement joins TRBV7-9 to TRBJ2-5; the match to TRBD1 covers 9 bases. J lost 5 bases, V lost 8 bases, and 12 bases had no gene match. Germline V gene data show CDR1 as SEHNR and CDR2 as FQNEAQ (reference sequence). The CDR3 length is 15 residues. The CDR3 loop is CASRPRQGEWETQYF. Here the CDR3 DNA reads TGTGCCAGCCGCCCACGACAGGGGGAGTGGGAGACCCAGTACTTC. The whole variable domain, remainder taken from reference TRBV7-9 and TRBJ2-5, is DTGVSQNPRHKITKRGQNVTFRCDPISEHNRLYWYRQTLGQGPEFLTYFQNEAQLEKSRLLSDRFSAERPKGSFSTLEIQRTEQGDSAMYLCASRPRQGEWETQYFGPGTRLLVL.